This T cell receptor beta chain stems from a study of Graves' ophthalmopathy and Graves' hyperthyroidism. About the research overall: Before any treatment, peripheral blood was taken at the initial diagnosis.

RNA transcripts served as template for amplifying TCR beta CDR3 sequences. RT-PCR was first run with HTBI primers, then multiplex PCR in a second round. TCRdb analysed the multiplex PCR reads with MiXCR anew, one entry per CDR3 protein. The repertoire holds some 210,000 distinct CDR3 sequences, with around 28% as singletons. This clonotype was detected many times. Each donor who had ophthalmopathy showed moderate-to-severe activity, a CAS of ≥3, a NOSPECS of ≥4, and a duration under 3 months. Trimming cost V 2 bases and J 1 base; bases outside gene matches: 11. Germline assignment: CDR1 MNHEY and CDR2 SVGEGT. The CDR3 consists of 17 residues.

The sequence came from a middle-aged man with Graves' ophthalmopathy. The gene calls are TRBV6-2 or TRBV6-3 and TRBJ2-7, with 7 bases that match TRBD2. The sample comprised peripheral blood. Here the CDR3 DNA reads TGTGCCAGCAGTTACGACCCTAGCGGAGCCGCATCCTACGAGCAGTACTTC. Translation: CASSYDPSGAASYEQYF.